This T cell receptor beta chain was identified in a study of CD8 T cells in ankylosing spondylitis. The study's findings and limits: Blood from ankylosing spondylitis patients appeared to carry a characteristic roughly 8-variant TCR beta motif. In reactive arthritis synovial fluid and blood, some motif variants had been reported before.

CDR3 length: 15 amino acids. The V end lost 3 bases, the J end lost 4 bases, and 13 bases lay between the germline ends. The germline CDR1 and CDR2 sequences are WSHSY and SAAADI. This clonotype was seen repeatedly, ten times or more. Its antigen is still unknown. Preparation of TCR beta libraries was done by quantitative 5'-RACE with molecular barcodes. From the 5' RACE reads, TCRdb called clonotypes with MiXCR, one entry per CDR3 protein. The table lists under 200,000 distinct CDR3 sequences, over 10% of them singletons. The origin of this receptor is a female donor with ankylosing spondylitis or in good health (not recorded which). The material sequenced was blood, either unsorted or a sorted T cell fraction (not recorded which). The chain employs TRBV10-2 and TRBJ1-5; possibly TRBD1 for D (5 bases). The CDR3 bases are TGCGCCAGCAGTGACTTGGGACGACGGAATCAGCCCCAGCATTTT. Translating gives CASSDLGRRNQPQHF.